This record concerns one T cell receptor (beta chain) sequence. This entry comes from a study of beta chain features in type 1 diabetes. Investigators reverse transcribed all isolated RNA, so they sequenced expressed TCRB transcripts. The assay was immunoSEQ multiplex PCR, and TCRdb's table has in-frame clones only and misses some. Of 300,000 to 400,000 clones in the sample, 10% to 15% are singletons; the top ten hold roughly 0.015%. V shed 6 bases, J shed 5 bases, and the junction held 8 bases outside the gene matches. Germline CDR1 MDHEN, CDR2 SYDVKM. CDR3 size: 14 residues. The clonotype originates from a man aged 18-30 years in good health. The chain has TRBV28 and TRBJ1-1, with 8 bases matching TRBD1. Input material: naive CD4+ T cells from blood. The chain's CDR3 is CASRPGGRGTEAFF. The DNA of the CDR3 is TGTGCCAGCAGACCAGGGGGCCGTGGTACTGAAGCTTTCTTT.